The rows below give T cell receptor beta chains drawn from one sample of a study of cytomegalovirus exposure and HLA in healthy donors. Assay used: immunoSEQ multiplex PCR; TCRdb lists only in-frame clones, some missing. The sample gives roughly 120,000 clones, 50% to 70% of which show up once; roughly 10% is in the top ten. The sample comprised PBMCs. The receptor source for this set is a woman between 35 and 50 years old in good health and CMV-seropositive. Both conserved end residues are part of each CDR3. A D gene is named only where the DNA matches it firmly. Expanded clones get a size class; other rows say once, few or many, or leave the size out.

J: TRBJ2-5
D: .
V: TRBV14
size: .
length: 15
DNA: TGTGCCAGCAGCCGGTCCGGGAAGTGGGAAGAGACCCAGTACTTC
CDR3: CASSRSGKWEETQYF

J: TRBJ1-5
D: .
V: TRBV6-5
size: few
length: 14
DNA: TGTGCCAGCAGTTACTCTACTACCGGGGAGTCCCAGCATTTT
CDR3: CASSYSTTGESQHF

J: TRBJ2-7
D: .
V: TRBV7-9
size: .
length: 16
DNA: TGTGCCAGCAGCTTAGGTTCACGGGTGCGGCTCTACGAGCAGTACTTC
CDR3: CASSLGSRVRLYEQYF

J: TRBJ1-1
D: TRBD1
V: TRBV7-9
size: few
length: 15
DNA: TGTGCCAGCAGCATAACCACAGGGGGAGGCACTGAAGCTTTCTTT
CDR3: CASSITTGGGTEAFF

J: TRBJ2-7
D: TRBD1
V: TRBV6-5
size: .
length: 16
DNA: TGTGCCAGCAGTTACTCGCAGGGCCAGGGGGCTGCCGAGCAGTACTTC
CDR3: CASSYSQGQGAAEQYF

J: TRBJ1-5
D: .
V: TRBV19
size: .
length: 18
DNA: TGTGCCAGTAGTCGGACGGAGGGAGGCCATATGACGAATCAGCCCCAGCATTTT
CDR3: CASSRTEGGHMTNQPQHF

J: TRBJ2-1
D: TRBD2
V: TRBV11-2
size: .
length: 17
DNA: TGTGCCAGCATGGGGTTTAGTGGGTCGGGAGGGTACAATGAGCAGTTCTTC
CDR3: CASMGFSGSGGYNEQFF

J: TRBJ2-2
D: TRBD2
V: TRBV6-6
size: .
length: 16
DNA: TGTGCCAGCAGTCTCGGACTAGCGGGAGCTACCGGGGAGCTGTTTTTT
CDR3: CASSLGLAGATGELFF

J: TRBJ2-7
D: TRBD2
V: TRBV4-3
size: .
length: 15
DNA: TGCGCCAGCAGCCAAGGACTAGCCTCCTCCTACGAGCAGTACTTC
CDR3: CASSQGLASSYEQYF

J: TRBJ2-2
D: .
V: TRBV29-1
size: .
length: 13
DNA: TGCAGCGTTGGACAGGCGAACACCGGGGAGCTGTTTTTT
CDR3: CSVGQANTGELFF

J: TRBJ2-7
D: .
V: TRBV23-1
size: .
length: 13
DNA: TGCGCCAGCAGTCAATCGAGAGCCTACGAGCAGTACTTC
CDR3: CASSQSRAYEQYF

J: TRBJ2-3
D: TRBD2
V: TRBV5-4
size: few
length: 16
DNA: TGTGCCAGCAGCTTCTCGGCTAGCGGGAGAGGCGATACGCAGTATTTT
CDR3: CASSFSASGRGDTQYF

J: TRBJ1-5
D: TRBD1
V: TRBV5-1
size: .
length: 15
DNA: TGCGCCAGCAGCGTGGGACAGACTTCCGGAGAGCCCCAGCATTTT
CDR3: CASSVGQTSGEPQHF

J: TRBJ2-1
D: TRBD2
V: TRBV6-1
size: .
length: 16
DNA: TGTGCCAGCAGTGGGGTAGCGGGATTCGCCTACAATGAGCAGTTCTTC
CDR3: CASSGVAGFAYNEQFF

J: TRBJ2-1
D: .
V: TRBV4-1
size: .
length: 18
DNA: TGCGCCAGCAGCCAAGCGGTCCGCGGGCGTAGCTCCTACAATGAGCAGTTCTTC
CDR3: CASSQAVRGRSSYNEQFF

J: TRBJ2-1
D: .
V: TRBV28
size: .
length: 15
DNA: TGTGCCAGCAGTTTGAGTGGTAGCTCCTACAATGAGCAGTTCTTC
CDR3: CASSLSGSSYNEQFF

J: TRBJ2-1
D: .
V: TRBV12-5
size: .
length: 14
DNA: TGTGCTAGTGGTTTGGTGGGGCTAGCGTATGAGCAGTTCTTC
CDR3: CASGLVGLAYEQFF

J: TRBJ2-3
D: TRBD2
V: TRBV5-4
size: .
length: 15
DNA: TGTGCCAGCAGCCCGACTAGCGGGAGGGGGTCTACGCAGTATTTT
CDR3: CASSPTSGRGSTQYF

J: TRBJ2-7
D: .
V: TRBV9
size: .
length: 16
DNA: TGTGCCAGCAGCGTAGGTGGGCTAGCTGGCTCCTACGAGCAGTACTTC
CDR3: CASSVGGLAGSYEQYF

J: TRBJ2-3
D: .
V: TRBV2
size: .
length: 16
DNA: TGTGCCAGCAGTGAAGAGGGAGCGGCGGCTACAGATACGCAGTATTTT
CDR3: CASSEEGAAATDTQYF

J: TRBJ2-3
D: .
V: TRBV7-6
size: .
length: 16
DNA: TGTGCCAGCAGCTTAGTTGGGTGGAGACCCACAGATACGCAGTATTTT
CDR3: CASSLVGWRPTDTQYF

J: TRBJ2-7
D: TRBD2
V: TRBV29-1
size: .
length: 13
DNA: TGCAGCGTCCGCGCGGGAGGCTCCTACGAGCAGTACTTC
CDR3: CSVRAGGSYEQYF

J: TRBJ1-5
D: TRBD1
V: TRBV15
size: .
length: 16
DNA: TGTGCCACCAGCAGAGATAGGGGACAGGTCAATCAGCCCCAGCATTTT
CDR3: CATSRDRGQVNQPQHF

J: TRBJ2-1
D: TRBD2
V: TRBV7-3
size: .
length: 17
DNA: TGTGCCAGCAGCTTAAACCCTTTTACGACTAGCTATGCTGAGCAGTTCTTC
CDR3: CASSLNPFTTSYAEQFF

J: TRBJ1-5
D: .
V: TRBV18
size: few
length: 13
DNA: TGTGCCAGCTCAAGCGAAAAGGATCAGCCCCAGCATTTT
CDR3: CASSSEKDQPQHF

J: TRBJ1-2
D: TRBD1
V: TRBV5-3
size: .
length: 17
DNA: TGTGCCAGAAGCAAGAACCAACGGGACAGGGGGAACTATGGCTACACCTTC
CDR3: CARSKNQRDRGNYGYTF